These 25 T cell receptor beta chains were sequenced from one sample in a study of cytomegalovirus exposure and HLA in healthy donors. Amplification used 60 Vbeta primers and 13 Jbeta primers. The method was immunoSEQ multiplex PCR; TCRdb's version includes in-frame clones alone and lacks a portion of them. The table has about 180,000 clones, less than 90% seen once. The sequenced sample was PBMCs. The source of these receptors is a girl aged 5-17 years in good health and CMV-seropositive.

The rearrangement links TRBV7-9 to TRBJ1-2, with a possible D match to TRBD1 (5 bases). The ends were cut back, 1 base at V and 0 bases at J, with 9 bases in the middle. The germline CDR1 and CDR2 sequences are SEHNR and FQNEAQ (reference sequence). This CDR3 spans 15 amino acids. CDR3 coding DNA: TGTGCCAGCAGCTTAGAGGCAGGGCCTAACTATGGCTACACCTTC. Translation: CASSLEAGPNYGYTF.

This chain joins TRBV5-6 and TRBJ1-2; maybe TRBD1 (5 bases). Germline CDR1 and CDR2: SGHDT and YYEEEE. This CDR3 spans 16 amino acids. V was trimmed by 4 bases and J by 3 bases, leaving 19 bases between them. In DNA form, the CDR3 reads TGTGCCAGCAGCGCGGGTGGGGGGGGGTTTGACTATGGCTACACCTTC. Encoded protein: CASSAGGGGFDYGYTF.

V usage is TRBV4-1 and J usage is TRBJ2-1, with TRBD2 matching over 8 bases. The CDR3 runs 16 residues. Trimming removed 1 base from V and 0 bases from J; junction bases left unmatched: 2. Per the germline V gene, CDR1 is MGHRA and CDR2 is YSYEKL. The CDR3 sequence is CASSQASGPSYNEQFF. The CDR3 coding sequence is TGCGCCAGCAGCCAAGCTAGCGGGCCCTCCTACAATGAGCAGTTCTTC.

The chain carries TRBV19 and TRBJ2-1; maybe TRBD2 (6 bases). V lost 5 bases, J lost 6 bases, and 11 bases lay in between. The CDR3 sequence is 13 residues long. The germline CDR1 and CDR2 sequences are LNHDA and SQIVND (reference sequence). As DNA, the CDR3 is TGTGCCAGTAGTGTCGGCGGGACCAATGAGCAGTTCTTC. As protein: CASSVGGTNEQFF.

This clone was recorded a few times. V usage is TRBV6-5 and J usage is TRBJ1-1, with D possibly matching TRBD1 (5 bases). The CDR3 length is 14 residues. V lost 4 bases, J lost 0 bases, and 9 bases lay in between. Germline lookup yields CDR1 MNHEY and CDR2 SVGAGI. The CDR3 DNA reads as TGTGCCAGCAGTTCCGACAGAATGAACACTGAAGCTTTCTTT. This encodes CASSSDRMNTEAFF.

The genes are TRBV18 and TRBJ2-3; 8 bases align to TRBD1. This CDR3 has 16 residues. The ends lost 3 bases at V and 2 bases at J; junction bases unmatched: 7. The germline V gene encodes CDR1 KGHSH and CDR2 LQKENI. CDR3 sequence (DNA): TGTGCCAGCTCACCTCTAGGGACAGGAGACACAGATACGCAGTATTTT. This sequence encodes CASSPLGTGDTDTQYF. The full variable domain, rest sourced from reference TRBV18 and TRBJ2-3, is NAGVMQNPRHLVRRRGQEARLRCSPMKGHSHVYWYRQLPEEGLKFMVYLQKENIIDESGMPKERFSAEFPKEGPSILRIQQVVRGDSAAYFCASSPLGTGDTDTQYFGPGTRLTVL.

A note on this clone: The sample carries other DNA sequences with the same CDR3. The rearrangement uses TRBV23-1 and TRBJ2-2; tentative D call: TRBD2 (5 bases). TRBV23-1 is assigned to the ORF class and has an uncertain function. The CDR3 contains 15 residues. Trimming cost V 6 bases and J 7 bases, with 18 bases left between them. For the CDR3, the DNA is TGCGCCAGCAGCCCGGTTGAGGGAGTAGGCGGGGAGCTGTTTTTT. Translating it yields CASSPVEGVGGELFF.

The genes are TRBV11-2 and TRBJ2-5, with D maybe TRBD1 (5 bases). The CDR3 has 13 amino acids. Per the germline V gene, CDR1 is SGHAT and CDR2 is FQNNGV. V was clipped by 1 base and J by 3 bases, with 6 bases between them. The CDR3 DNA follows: TGTGCCAGCAGCTTAGGCAGGGAAGAGACCCAGTACTTC. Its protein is CASSLGREETQYF. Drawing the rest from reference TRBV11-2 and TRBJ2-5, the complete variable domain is EAGVAQSPRYKIIEKRQSVAFWCNPISGHATLYWYQQILGQGPKLLIQFQNNGVVDDSQLPKDRFSAERLKGVDSTLKIQPAKLEDSAVYLCASSLGREETQYFGPGTRLLVL.

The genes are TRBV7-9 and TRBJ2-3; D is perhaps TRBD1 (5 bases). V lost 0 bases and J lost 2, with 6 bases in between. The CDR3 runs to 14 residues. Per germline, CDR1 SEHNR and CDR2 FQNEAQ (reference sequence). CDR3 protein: CASSLAGATDTQYF. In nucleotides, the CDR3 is TGTGCCAGCAGCTTAGCAGGGGCCACAGATACGCAGTATTTT.

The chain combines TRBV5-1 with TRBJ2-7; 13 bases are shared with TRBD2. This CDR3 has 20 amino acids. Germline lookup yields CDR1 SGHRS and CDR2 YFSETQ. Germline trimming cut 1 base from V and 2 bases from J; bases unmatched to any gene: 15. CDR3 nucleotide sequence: TGCGCCAGCAGCTTGCTAAGGCCGACTAGCGGGAGGTGGGGGACCTACGAGCAGTACTTC. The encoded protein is CASSLLRPTSGRWGTYEQYF.

This chain's CDR3 is CARSPGQTQHF. The CDR3 DNA is TGTGCCAGAAGCCCAGGACAGACTCAGCATTTT. This sequence joins TRBV5-3 and TRBJ1-5, with D possibly TRBD1 on 6 matching bases. TRBV5-3 is filed as an ORF, its function uncertain. Trimming cost V 4 bases and J 13 bases, with 12 bases left between them. The CDR3 sequence is 11 residues long.

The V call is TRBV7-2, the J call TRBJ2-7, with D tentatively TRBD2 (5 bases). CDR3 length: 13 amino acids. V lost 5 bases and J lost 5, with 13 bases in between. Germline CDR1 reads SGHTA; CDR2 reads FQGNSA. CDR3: CASSRKSGDEQYF. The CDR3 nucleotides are TGTGCCAGCAGCCGCAAGAGCGGCGACGAGCAGTACTTC.

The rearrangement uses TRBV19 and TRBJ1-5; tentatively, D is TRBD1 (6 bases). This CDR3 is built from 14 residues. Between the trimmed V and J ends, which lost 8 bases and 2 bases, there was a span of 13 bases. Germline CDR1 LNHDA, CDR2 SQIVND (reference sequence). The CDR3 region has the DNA TGTGCCAGTTGGGGGGGCTGGGGCAATCAGCCCCAGCATTTT. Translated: CASWGGWGNQPQHF.

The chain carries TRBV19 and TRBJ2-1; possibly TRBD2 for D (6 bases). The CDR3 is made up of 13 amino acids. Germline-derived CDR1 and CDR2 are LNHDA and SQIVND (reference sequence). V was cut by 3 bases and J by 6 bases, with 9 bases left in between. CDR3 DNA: TGTGCCAGTAGTATTGGAGGGTTCAATGAGCAGTTCTTC. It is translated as CASSIGGFNEQFF. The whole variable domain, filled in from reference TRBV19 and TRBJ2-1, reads DGGITQSPKYLFRKEGQNVTLSCEQNLNHDAMYWYRQDPGQGLRLIYYSQIVNDFQKGDIAEGYSVSREKKESFPLTVTSAQKNPTAFYLCASSIGGFNEQFFGPGTRLTVL.

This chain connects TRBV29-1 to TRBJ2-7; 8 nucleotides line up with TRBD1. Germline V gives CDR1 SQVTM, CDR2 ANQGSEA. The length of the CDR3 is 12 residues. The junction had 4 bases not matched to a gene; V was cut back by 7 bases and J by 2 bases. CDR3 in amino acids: CSARGLAYEQYF. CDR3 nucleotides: TGCAGCGCCAGGGGGCTCGCCTACGAGCAGTACTTC.

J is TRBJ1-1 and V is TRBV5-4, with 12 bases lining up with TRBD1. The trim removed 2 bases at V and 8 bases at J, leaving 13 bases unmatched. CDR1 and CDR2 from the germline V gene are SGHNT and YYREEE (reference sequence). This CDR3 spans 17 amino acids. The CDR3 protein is CASSFRDRGPNYEEAFF. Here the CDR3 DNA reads TGTGCCAGCAGCTTCCGGGACAGGGGGCCAAATTATGAGGAAGCTTTCTTT.

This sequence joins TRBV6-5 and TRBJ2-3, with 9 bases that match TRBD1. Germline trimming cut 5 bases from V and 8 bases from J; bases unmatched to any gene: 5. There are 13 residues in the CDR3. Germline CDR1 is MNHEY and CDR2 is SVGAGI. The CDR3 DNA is TGTGCCAGCAGTCGCGACAGGGGGGCTACGCAGTATTTT. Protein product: CASSRDRGATQYF.

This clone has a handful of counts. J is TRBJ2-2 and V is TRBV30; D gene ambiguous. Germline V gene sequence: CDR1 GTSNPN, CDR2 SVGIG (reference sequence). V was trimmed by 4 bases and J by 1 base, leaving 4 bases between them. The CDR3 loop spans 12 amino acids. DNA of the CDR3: TGTGCCTGGACCTTGAACACCGGGGAGCTGTTTTTT. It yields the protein CAWTLNTGELFF.

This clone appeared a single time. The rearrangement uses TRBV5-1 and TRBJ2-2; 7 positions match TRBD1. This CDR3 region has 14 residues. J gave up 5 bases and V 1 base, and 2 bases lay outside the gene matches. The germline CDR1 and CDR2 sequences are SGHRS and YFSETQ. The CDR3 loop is CASSLRQGTGELFF. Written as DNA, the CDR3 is TGCGCCAGCAGCTTGCGACAGGGAACCGGGGAGCTGTTTTTT.

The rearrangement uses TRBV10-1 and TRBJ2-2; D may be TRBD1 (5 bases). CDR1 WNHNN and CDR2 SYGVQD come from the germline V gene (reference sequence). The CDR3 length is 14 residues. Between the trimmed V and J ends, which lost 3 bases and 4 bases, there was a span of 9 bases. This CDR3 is CASSEGQGTGELFF. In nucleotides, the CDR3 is TGCGCCAGCAGTGAAGGGCAGGGCACCGGGGAGCTGTTTTTT.

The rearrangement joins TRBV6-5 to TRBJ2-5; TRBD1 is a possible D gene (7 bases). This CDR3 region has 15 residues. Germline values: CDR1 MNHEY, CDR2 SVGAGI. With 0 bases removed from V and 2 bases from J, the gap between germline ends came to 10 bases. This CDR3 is CASSYSAGGQETQYF. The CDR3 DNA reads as TGTGCCAGCAGTTACTCGGCAGGGGGGCAAGAGACCCAGTACTTC.

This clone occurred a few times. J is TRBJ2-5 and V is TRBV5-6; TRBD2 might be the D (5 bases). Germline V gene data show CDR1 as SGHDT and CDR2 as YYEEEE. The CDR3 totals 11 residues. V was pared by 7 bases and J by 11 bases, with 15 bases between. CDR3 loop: CASHLGDNQYF. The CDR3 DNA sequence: TGTGCCAGCCACTTGGGAGACAATCAGTACTTC.

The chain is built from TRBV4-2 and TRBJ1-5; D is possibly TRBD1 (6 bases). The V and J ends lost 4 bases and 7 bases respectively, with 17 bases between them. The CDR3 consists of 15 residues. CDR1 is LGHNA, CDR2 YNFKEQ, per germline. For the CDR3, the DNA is TGTGCCAGCAGCCCCACAGGGCCGGTGGGGCAGCCCCAGCATTTT. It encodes CASSPTGPVGQPQHF.

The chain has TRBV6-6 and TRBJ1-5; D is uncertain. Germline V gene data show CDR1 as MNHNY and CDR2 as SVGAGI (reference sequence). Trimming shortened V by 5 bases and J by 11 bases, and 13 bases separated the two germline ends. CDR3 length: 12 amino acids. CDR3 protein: CASSHDRRAQHF. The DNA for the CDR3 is TGTGCCAGCAGTCATGATCGCCGGGCCCAGCATTTT.

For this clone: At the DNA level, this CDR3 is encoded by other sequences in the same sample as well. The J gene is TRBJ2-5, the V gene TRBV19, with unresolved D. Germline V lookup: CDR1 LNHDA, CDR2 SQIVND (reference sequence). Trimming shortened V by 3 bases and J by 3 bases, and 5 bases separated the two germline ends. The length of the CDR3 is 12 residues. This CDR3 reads CASSIGEETQYF. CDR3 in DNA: TGTGCCAGTAGTATTGGAGAAGAGACCCAGTACTTC.